The source of this T cell receptor (beta chain) is a study of blood T cell repertoires in COVID-19. Study-wide context: Sources were T cells, B-cell-depleted T cells, or PBMCs; the material itself was cDNA or gDNA.

Trimming pared 1 base from V and 10 bases from J, leaving 19 bases between. Germline CDR1 reads MGHRA; CDR2 reads YSYEKL. The CDR3 sequence is 15 residues long. Original processing methods: Amplification of reference gene primers provided the estimated nucleated cell counts. The protocol was immunoSEQ multiplex PCR, while the TCRdb copy is restricted to in-frame clones and leaves out a portion. V, J and clone size are taken as reported in that table, and D and trimming were inferred from the DNA itself. The data show a few hundred thousand clones, about 90% seen once. The sequence derives from a woman aged 55-70 years with COVID-19, enrolled during active disease. Source material: peripheral blood. This sequence joins TRBV4-1 and TRBJ1-1; D is unresolved. CDR3 amino acids: CASSQGIVAREAAFF. CDR3 coding DNA: TGCGCCAGCAGCCAAGGAATAGTTGCAAGGGAGGCAGCTTTCTTT.